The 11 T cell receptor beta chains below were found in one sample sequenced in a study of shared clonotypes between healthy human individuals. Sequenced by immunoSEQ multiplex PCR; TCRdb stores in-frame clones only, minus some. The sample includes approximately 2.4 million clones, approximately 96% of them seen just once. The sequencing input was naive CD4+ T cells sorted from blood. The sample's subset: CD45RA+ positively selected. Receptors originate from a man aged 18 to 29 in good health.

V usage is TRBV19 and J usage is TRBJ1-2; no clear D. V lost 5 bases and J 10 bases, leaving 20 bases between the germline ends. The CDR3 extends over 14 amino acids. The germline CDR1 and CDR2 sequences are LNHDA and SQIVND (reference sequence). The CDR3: CASSPGPSQRDYTF. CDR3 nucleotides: TGTGCCAGTAGTCCCGGACCCTCCCAACGGGACTACACCTTC.

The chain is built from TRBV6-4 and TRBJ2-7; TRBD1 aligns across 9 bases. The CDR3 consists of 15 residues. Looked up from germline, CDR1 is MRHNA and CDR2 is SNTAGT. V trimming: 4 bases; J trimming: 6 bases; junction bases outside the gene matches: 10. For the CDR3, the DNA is TGTGCCAGCAGTGTCGTACGGGACAGGGAAGGCGAGCAGTACTTC. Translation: CASSVVRDREGEQYF.

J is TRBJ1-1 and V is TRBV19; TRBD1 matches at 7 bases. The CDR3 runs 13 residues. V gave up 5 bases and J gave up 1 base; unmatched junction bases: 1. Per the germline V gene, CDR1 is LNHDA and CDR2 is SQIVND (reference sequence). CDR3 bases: TGTGCCAGTAGTGGACAGGCGAACACTGAAGCTTTCTTT. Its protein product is CASSGQANTEAFF.

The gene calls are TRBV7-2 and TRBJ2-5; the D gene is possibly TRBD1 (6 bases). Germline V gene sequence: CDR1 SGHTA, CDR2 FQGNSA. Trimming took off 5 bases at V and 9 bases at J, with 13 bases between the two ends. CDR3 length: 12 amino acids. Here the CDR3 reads CASSTLGQPQYF. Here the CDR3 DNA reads TGTGCCAGCAGCACGTTAGGACAGCCCCAGTACTTC.

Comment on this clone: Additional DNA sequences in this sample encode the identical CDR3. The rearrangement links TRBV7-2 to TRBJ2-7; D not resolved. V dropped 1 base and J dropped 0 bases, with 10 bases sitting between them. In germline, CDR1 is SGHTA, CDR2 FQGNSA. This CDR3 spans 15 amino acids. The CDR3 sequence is CASSLGSSSSYEQYF. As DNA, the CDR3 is TGTGCCAGCAGCTTAGGCTCCTCCTCCTCCTACGAGCAGTACTTC.

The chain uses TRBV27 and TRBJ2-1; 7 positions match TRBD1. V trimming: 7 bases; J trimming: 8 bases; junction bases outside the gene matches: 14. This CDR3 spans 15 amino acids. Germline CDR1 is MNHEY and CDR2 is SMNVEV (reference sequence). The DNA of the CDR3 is TGTGCCAGCACCGGGCCGGGGACAGCCAGTCATGAGCAGTTCTTC. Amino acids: CASTGPGTASHEQFF.

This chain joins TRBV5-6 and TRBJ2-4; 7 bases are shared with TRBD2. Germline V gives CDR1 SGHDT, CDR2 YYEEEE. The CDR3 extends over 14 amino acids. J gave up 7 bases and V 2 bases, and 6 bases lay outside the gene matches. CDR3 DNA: TGTGCCAGCAGCTTAGGGCAGGGAGGGAACATTCAGTACTTC. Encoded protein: CASSLGQGGNIQYF. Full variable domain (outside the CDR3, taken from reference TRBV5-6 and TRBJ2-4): DAGVTQSPTHLIKTRGQQVTLRCSPKSGHDTVSWYQQALGQGPQFIFQYYEEEERQRGNFPDRFSGHQFPNYSSELNVNALLLGDSALYLCASSLGQGGNIQYFGAGTRLSVL.

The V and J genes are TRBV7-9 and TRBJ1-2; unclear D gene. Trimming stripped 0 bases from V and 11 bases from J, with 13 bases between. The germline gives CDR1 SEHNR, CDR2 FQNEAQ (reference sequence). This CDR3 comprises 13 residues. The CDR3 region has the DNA TGTGCCAGCAGCTTAGCACCCTCACAGCGTTACACCTTC. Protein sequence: CASSLAPSQRYTF.

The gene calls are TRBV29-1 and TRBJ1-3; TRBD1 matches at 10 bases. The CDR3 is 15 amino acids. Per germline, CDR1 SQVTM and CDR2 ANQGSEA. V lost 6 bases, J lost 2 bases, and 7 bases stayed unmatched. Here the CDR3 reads CSVLTTGGTGNTIYF. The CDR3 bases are TGCAGCGTCCTCACGACAGGGGGCACTGGAAACACCATATATTTT. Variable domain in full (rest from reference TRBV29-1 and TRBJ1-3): SAVISQKPSRDICQRGTSLTIQCQVDSQVTMMFWYRQQPGQSLTLIATANQGSEATYESGFVIDKFPISRPNLTFSTLTVSNMSPEDSSIYLCSVLTTGGTGNTIYFGEGSWLTVV.

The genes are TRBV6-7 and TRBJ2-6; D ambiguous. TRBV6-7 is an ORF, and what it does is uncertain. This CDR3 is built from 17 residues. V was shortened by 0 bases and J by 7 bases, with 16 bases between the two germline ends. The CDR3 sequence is CASSYSAEQRNANVLTF. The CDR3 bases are TGTGCCAGCAGTTACTCCGCCGAACAGAGGAACGCCAACGTCCTGACTTTC.

The CDR3 DNA sequence: TGTGCCAGCAGCGCTGCGGGACAGGGAATATTCTACACCTTC. Protein: CASSAAGQGIFYTF. The V gene is TRBV9, the J gene TRBJ1-2; TRBD1 aligns across 9 bases. Germline V gives CDR1 SGDLS, CDR2 YYNGEE. CDR3 size: 14 residues. V trimming: 3 bases; J trimming: 10 bases; junction bases outside the gene matches: 10.